This T cell receptor (beta chain) was captured by sequencing in a study of control samples from healthy donors and cancer patients. The CDR3 is 17 amino acids. In germline, CDR1 is SQVTM, CDR2 ANQGSEA. Trimming took 4 bases from V and 1 from J; bases not matched to a gene: 11. TCRdb keeps only in-frame clones here, not all; method: immunoSEQ multiplex PCR. This table has some 140,000 clones, roughly nine tenths appearing once. Sequenced: blood. This clonotype was sampled from a woman aged 25 to 39 in good health. The V gene is TRBV29-1, the J gene TRBJ1-2, with TRBD1 matching 11 bases. CDR3 residues: CSVVVGPGTGGNYGYTF. Here the CDR3 DNA reads TGCAGCGTTGTAGTGGGGCCCGGGACAGGGGGTAACTATGGCTACACCTTC. The full variable domain, its missing parts supplied by reference TRBV29-1 and TRBJ1-2, is SAVISQKPSRDICQRGTSLTIQCQVDSQVTMMFWYRQQPGQSLTLIATANQGSEATYESGFVIDKFPISRPNLTFSTLTVSNMSPEDSSIYLCSVVVGPGTGGNYGYTFGSGTRLTVV.